Listed below are T cell receptor beta chains from one sample, sequenced in a study of blood T cell repertoires in COVID-19. Produced via immunoSEQ multiplex PCR; TCRdb's table is partial and in-frame only. The data contain around 40,000 clones, about four fifths of them singletons. Sequencing was carried out using peripheral blood. These receptors were collected from a woman aged 80 or older with active or convalescent COVID-19. The CDR3 runs from the conserved cysteine through the conserved F or W. A D gene is named only where the DNA matches it firmly. Where a row states a size, it is once, few, many or the class of an expanded clone; other rows omit it.

TRBV6-2/TRBV6-3	TRBJ2-7	TRBD2	few	CASSSPTSVPYEQYF	TGTGCCAGCAGTTCGCCGACTAGCGTCCCCTACGAGCAGTACTTC
TRBV5-1	TRBJ2-5	-	-	CASSSGARETQYF	TGCGCCAGCAGCTCAGGGGCCCGAGAGACCCAGTACTTC
TRBV10-3	TRBJ1-1	-	-	CAISESGVGAPEAFF	TGTGCCATCAGTGAGTCGGGTGTGGGAGCCCCCGAAGCTTTCTTT
TRBV10-2	TRBJ1-1	-	-	CASSDPGQNGNTEAFF	TGCGCCAGCAGTGACCCTGGACAGAATGGGAACACTGAAGCTTTCTTT
TRBV5-1	TRBJ2-5	TRBD2	-	CASSRSGREETQYF	TGCGCCAGCAGCCGTAGCGGGAGAGAGGAGACCCAGTACTTC
TRBV10-3	TRBJ2-7	TRBD2	-	CAISSGALYEQYF	TGTGCCATTTCTAGCGGGGCCCTCTACGAGCAGTACTTC
TRBV2	TRBJ2-7	-	once	CASSRQAYEQYF	TGTGCCAGCAGCCGACAGGCCTACGAGCAGTACTTC
TRBV30	TRBJ2-3	TRBD2	few	CAWSKAGVSDTQYF	TGTGCCTGGAGTAAAGCGGGAGTGTCAGATACGCAGTATTTT
TRBV28	TRBJ1-5	TRBD1	-	CASSLAGGPGQPQHF	TGTGCCAGCAGTTTGGCAGGGGGGCCGGGTCAGCCCCAGCATTTT
TRBV19	TRBJ2-7	TRBD1	-	CASSIVRTGTSYEQYF	TGTGCCAGTAGTATAGTTCGGACAGGAACGTCCTACGAGCAGTACTTC
TRBV7-9	TRBJ1-2	TRBD1	-	CASNEGQGAYGYTF	TGTGCCAGCAACGAAGGACAGGGAGCCTATGGCTACACCTTC
TRBV3-1/TRBV3-2	TRBJ1-1	TRBD1	-	CASSHHRDRGVEAFF	TGTGCCAGCAGCCACCACCGGGACAGGGGGGTTGAAGCTTTCTTT
TRBV5-1	TRBJ2-7	TRBD2	-	CASSQWPGTKSYEQYF	TGCGCCAGCAGCCAATGGCCCGGGACTAAAAGCTACGAGCAGTACTTC
TRBV6-5	TRBJ2-7	-	once	CASRPRAFAYEQYF	TGTGCCAGCAGGCCCAGGGCGTTCGCCTACGAGCAGTACTTC
TRBV7-9	TRBJ1-6	TRBD1	-	CASSPAGTGKPIYNSPLHF	TGTGCCAGCAGCCCTGCCGGGACAGGTAAGCCGATCTATAATTCACCCCTCCACTTT
TRBV7-6	TRBJ1-2	TRBD1	-	CASSSGQGARYGYTF	TGTGCCAGCAGCTCCGGACAGGGGGCTAGATATGGCTACACCTTC
TRBV25-1	TRBJ2-7	-	-	CASSEFGGPPNEQYF	TGTGCCAGCAGTGAATTCGGAGGCCCCCCAAACGAGCAGTACTTC
TRBV4-3	TRBJ2-3	TRBD1	-	CASSPSGTGGFADTQYF	TGCGCCAGCAGCCCGTCAGGAACAGGGGGCTTCGCAGATACGCAGTATTTT
TRBV2	TRBJ2-3	-	-	CASSEMGLNTDTQYF	TGTGCCAGCAGTGAAATGGGGCTAAACACAGATACGCAGTATTTT
TRBV7-8	TRBJ1-2	-	-	CASSLANRDYGYTF	TGTGCCAGCAGCTTAGCGAACAGAGACTATGGCTACACCTTC
TRBV23-1	TRBJ2-2	TRBD2	-	CASILLRASGSGSGELFF	TGCGCCAGCATCTTACTGCGTGCTAGCGGGAGTGGTAGCGGGGAGCTGTTTTTT
TRBV30	TRBJ1-2	-	-	CAWSLNYGYTF	TGTGCCTGGAGTCTAAACTATGGCTACACCTTC
TRBV3-1/TRBV3-2	TRBJ2-3	-	-	CASTVTASTDTQYF	TGTGCCAGCACCGTGACTGCCAGCACAGATACGCAGTATTTT
TRBV7-9	TRBJ1-2	-	-	CASRAAQGLISGYTF	TGTGCCAGCAGGGCTGCACAGGGTCTCATCAGTGGCTACACCTTC
TRBV3-1/TRBV3-2	TRBJ1-1	TRBD1	-	CASSQIGRGQTQRFF	TGTGCCAGCAGCCAGATCGGTAGGGGACAGACCCAGCGGTTCTTT
TRBV7-3	TRBJ2-2	TRBD1	-	CASSPRTGPNTGELFF	TGTGCCAGCAGCCCCAGGACAGGGCCTAACACCGGGGAGCTGTTTTTT
TRBV7-9	TRBJ2-7	TRBD2	once	CASSFYPGTSEYEQYF	TGTGCCAGCAGCTTCTATCCGGGGACTAGCGAGTACGAGCAGTACTTC
TRBV27	TRBJ2-6	-	-	CASTTRAAGANVLTF	TGTGCCAGCACTACACGCGCGGCTGGGGCCAACGTCCTGACTTTC
TRBV2	TRBJ2-7	-	-	CASSERLVLAYEQYF	TGTGCCAGCAGTGAACGACTAGTTTTAGCCTACGAGCAGTACTTC
TRBV28	TRBJ1-2	-	-	CASSPGVHYGYTF	TGTGCCAGCAGTCCGGGAGTCCACTATGGCTACACCTTC
TRBV6-2/TRBV6-3	TRBJ1-1	-	once	CASSLRVLNTEAFF	TGTGCCAGCAGTTTGAGGGTATTAAACACTGAAGCTTTCTTT
TRBV30	TRBJ1-1	-	-	CAWVRRGVRGGMNTEAFF	TGTGCCTGGGTGAGGCGGGGGGTTAGAGGAGGAATGAACACTGAAGCTTTCTTT
TRBV19	TRBJ2-5	-	-	CASSMPGVQETQYF	TGTGCCAGTAGTATGCCAGGGGTCCAAGAGACCCAGTACTTC
TRBV7-8	TRBJ1-2	TRBD1	-	CASSPDRNYGYTF	TGTGCCAGCAGCCCGGACAGGAATTATGGCTACACCTTC
TRBV13	TRBJ2-2	TRBD1	once	CASSADREDTGELFF	TGTGCCAGCAGCGCGGACAGGGAGGACACCGGGGAGCTGTTTTTT
TRBV4-2	TRBJ1-6	TRBD1	-	CASSQDGDRVHSPLHF	TGTGCCAGCAGCCAAGATGGAGACAGGGTTCATTCACCCCTCCACTTT
TRBV2	TRBJ1-5	TRBD1	-	CASRVRQGARSNQPQHF	TGTGCCAGCAGGGTGAGACAGGGGGCGCGGAGCAATCAGCCCCAGCATTTT
TRBV5-1	TRBJ2-2	TRBD2	-	CASSLVLAGGDVNTGELFF	TGCGCCAGCAGCTTGGTCCTAGCGGGAGGGGACGTGAACACCGGGGAGCTGTTTTTT
TRBV6-5	TRBJ2-2	-	-	CATRRHPSTGELFF	TGTGCCACCAGGAGGCACCCCTCCACCGGGGAGCTGTTTTTT
TRBV25-1	TRBJ2-2	TRBD2	-	CASSGGRENTGELFF	TGTGCCAGCAGTGGCGGGAGGGAGAACACCGGGGAGCTGTTTTTT
TRBV18	TRBJ2-7	TRBD2	-	CASSPKREGYEQYF	TGTGCCAGCTCACCCAAGCGGGAGGGCTACGAGCAGTACTTC
TRBV7-2	TRBJ1-2	TRBD1	-	CASSPNQGQGYGYTF	TGTGCCAGCAGCCCAAACCAGGGACAGGGATACGGCTACACCTTC
TRBV29-1	TRBJ2-1	TRBD2	-	CSARLAGGPEFF	TGCAGCGCTAGACTAGCGGGAGGGCCGGAGTTCTTC
TRBV5-6	TRBJ1-1	-	-	CASSLQGRNTEAFF	TGTGCCAGCAGCTTACAGGGAAGGAACACTGAAGCTTTCTTT
TRBV5-4	TRBJ1-2	TRBD1	-	CASSLQGADYGYTF	TGTGCCAGCAGCTTACAGGGGGCTGACTATGGCTACACCTTC
TRBV5-4	TRBJ1-2	-	-	CASSLNREGYTF	TGTGCCAGCAGCTTGAACAGGGAAGGCTACACCTTC
TRBV27	TRBJ1-5	TRBD1	medium-sized	CASSLSGQGKGNQPQHF	TGTGCCAGCAGTTTATCGGGACAGGGAAAAGGCAATCAGCCCCAGCATTTT
TRBV19	TRBJ1-3	TRBD1	few	CASSRDRATSGNTIYF	TGTGCCAGTAGTAGGGACAGAGCGACCTCTGGAAACACCATATATTTT
TRBV3-1/TRBV3-2	TRBJ1-5	-	-	CASSQGPQGQPQHF	TGTGCCAGCAGCCAAGGACCGCAGGGTCAGCCCCAGCATTTT
TRBV6-5	TRBJ2-5	-	-	CATTLGAARETQYF	TGTGCCACAACTTTAGGGGCGGCAAGGGAGACCCAGTACTTC
TRBV6-2/TRBV6-3	TRBJ2-1	-	-	CASSPQSKPYNEQFF	TGTGCCAGCAGCCCACAGTCAAAGCCCTACAATGAGCAGTTCTTC
TRBV14	TRBJ2-3	TRBD2	-	CASSQETISGKGRLAGYYTQYF	TGTGCCAGCAGCCAAGAAACGATCTCGGGGAAAGGGAGACTAGCGGGATACTATACGCAGTATTTT
TRBV6-5	TRBJ1-5	TRBD1	-	CASRQGAAQPQHF	TGTGCCAGCAGGCAGGGGGCAGCTCAGCCCCAGCATTTT
TRBV30	TRBJ2-7	TRBD1	-	CASAGTGPYEQYF	TGTGCGTCAGCCGGGACAGGGCCCTACGAGCAGTACTTC
TRBV7-3	TRBJ2-2	TRBD1	once	CASSFSGTGHTGELFF	TGTGCCAGCAGCTTTTCCGGGACAGGGCACACCGGGGAGCTGTTTTTT
TRBV12-3/TRBV12-4	TRBJ1-1	-	-	CASSRTWNTEAFF	TGTGCCAGCAGTAGAACTTGGAACACTGAAGCTTTCTTT
TRBV6-1	TRBJ2-6	-	once	CASSGSRDSPSGANVLTF	TGTGCCAGCAGTGGAAGCCGGGACTCCCCCTCTGGGGCCAACGTCCTGACTTTC
TRBV10-3	TRBJ2-1	TRBD2	-	CAISEFRPRLAEHNEQFF	TGTGCCATCAGTGAGTTTCGGCCTCGACTAGCGGAACACAATGAGCAGTTCTTC
TRBV27	TRBJ2-2	-	-	CASSFSRQYTGELFF	TGTGCCAGCAGTTTTTCTCGACAGTACACCGGGGAGCTGTTTTTT